This entry describes one T cell receptor (beta chain). This sample was included in a study of blood T cell repertoires in COVID-19. Sequenced by immunoSEQ multiplex PCR; TCRdb stores in-frame clones only, minus some. The data show about 180,000 clones, roughly 85% seen once. The CDR3 is 12 amino acids. Between the trimmed V and J ends, which lost 7 bases and 2 bases, there was a span of 11 bases. Germline assignment: CDR1 SQVTM and CDR2 ANQGSEA. Specimen: PBMCs or T cells enriched from blood (not recorded which). The chain carries TRBV29-1 and TRBJ1-1; D perhaps matches TRBD1 (6 bases). This clonotype was sampled from a man aged 40-49 years who had recovered from COVID-19. The CDR3 nucleotides read TGCAGCGCCGAGGGGGTTAACACTGAAGCTTTCTTT. This translates into CSAEGVNTEAFF.